This T cell receptor beta chain was found in a study of cytomegalovirus exposure and HLA in healthy donors. Germline V gives CDR1 GTSNPN, CDR2 SVGIG (reference sequence). The CDR3 contains 15 residues. With 0 bases removed from V and 1 base from J, the gap between germline ends came to 12 bases. The PCR had 60 Vbeta and 13 Jbeta primers. TCRdb's table, derived via immunoSEQ multiplex PCR, lists solely in-frame clones and lacks some. The data show 150,000 to 200,000 clones, 70% to 90% seen once. The V call is TRBV30, the J call TRBJ2-5; the D is unclear. Sample: PBMCs. The source is a man younger than 30 in good health and CMV-seropositive. Here the CDR3 reads CAWSVTGAFQETQYF. As DNA, the CDR3 is TGTGCCTGGAGTGTAACTGGTGCGTTCCAAGAGACCCAGTACTTC. The entire variable domain, with the rest obtained from reference TRBV30 and TRBJ2-5, is as follows: SQTIHQWPATLVQPVGSPLSLECTVEGTSNPNLYWYRQAAGRGLQLLFYSVGIGQISSEVPQNLSASRPQDRQFILSSKKLLLSDSGFYLCAWSVTGAFQETQYFGPGTRLLVL.